Below are 23 T cell receptor beta chains sequenced from a single sample in a study of radiation and T cells in renal cell carcinoma (dated by TCRdb to 2018 to 2021). The library was made by the immunoSEQ multiplex PCR assay. In TCRdb, the immuneACCESS table is reduced to in-frame sequences with V and J assigned. These tables do not hold every clone; where another copy was compared, an unresolved V gene accounts for under half, and the others remain unexplained. This sample holds approximately 86,000 clones; roughly 80% were observed only once. The top ten clonotypes cover just under 9.5% of the sample. Taken with the paper, the label for time point translates to: blood 4 weeks post-SBRT, at nephrectomy. What the treatment or condition label conveys for this sample: 15 Gy SBRT to primary tumor, nephrectomy 4 weeks later. The sequenced sample was blood, obtained from a patient whose treatment included radiotherapy and nephrectomy. These receptors were collected from a man in his fifties or sixties with renal cell carcinoma.

The V and J genes are TRBV28 and TRBJ1-2; no clear D gene. The germline V and J ends were trimmed by 8 bases and 5 bases, with 6 bases remaining between them. Germline V CDR1 and CDR2: MDHEN, SYDVKM. This CDR3 contains 10 residues. CDR3 amino acids: CASGSYGYTF. The CDR3 coding sequence is TGTGCCAGCGGCTCATATGGCTACACCTTC.

The genes are TRBV5-4 and TRBJ2-3; a possible D gene is TRBD2 (6 bases). Per the germline V gene, CDR1 is SGHNT and CDR2 is YYREEE (reference sequence). This CDR3 spans 15 amino acids. Trimming removed 4 bases at V and 3 bases at J, with 15 bases between. CDR3 sequence: CASSPNRGLTDTQYF. The CDR3 region has the DNA TGTGCCAGCAGCCCTAATCGGGGGTTGACAGATACGCAGTATTTT. The full variable domain, in which reference TRBV5-4 and TRBJ2-3 provide the parts outside the CDR3, is ETGVTQSPTHLIKTRGQQVTLRCSSQSGHNTVSWYQQALGQGPQFIFQYYREEENGRGNFPPRFSGLQFPNYSSELNVNALELDDSALYLCASSPNRGLTDTQYFGPGTRLTVL.

The V call is TRBV4-2, the J call TRBJ2-5; D is uncertain. With 0 bases removed from V and 4 bases from J, the gap between germline ends came to 6 bases. Per germline, CDR1 LGHNA and CDR2 YNFKEQ. The CDR3 length is 13 residues. In DNA form, the CDR3 reads TGTGCCAGCAGCCAAGAAGTAGTAGAGACCCAGTACTTC. Protein: CASSQEVVETQYF.

The chain links TRBV9 to TRBJ2-3, with unresolved D. The germline CDR1 and CDR2 sequences are SGDLS and YYNGEE. Trimming removed 0 bases at V and 2 bases at J, with 7 bases between. The CDR3 runs 14 residues. The CDR3: CASSVATSTDTQYF. CDR3 coding DNA: TGTGCCAGCAGCGTAGCTACCTCCACAGATACGCAGTATTTT. Looking up the rest from reference TRBV9 and TRBJ2-3 gives the full variable domain: DSGVTQTPKHLITATGQRVTLRCSPRSGDLSVYWYQQSLDQGLQFLIQYYNGEERAKGNILERFSAQQFPDLHSELNLSSLELGDSALYFCASSVATSTDTQYFGPGTRLTVL.

This sequence joins TRBV18 and TRBJ1-5; TRBD1 is a possible D gene (6 bases). Germline values: CDR1 KGHSH, CDR2 LQKENI. V was shortened by 4 bases and J by 5 bases, with 18 bases between the two germline ends. This CDR3 is 16 amino acids long. The CDR3 DNA is TGTGCCAGCTCACTTAGGGCCGGGGGCAGCGATCAGCCCCAGCATTTT. This sequence encodes CASSLRAGGSDQPQHF.

The chain recombines TRBV4-1 with TRBJ2-5; 7 positions agree with TRBD1. The J call may be in error: the DNA end matches TRBJ2-7 better. The length of the CDR3 is 15 residues. The germline CDR1 and CDR2 sequences are MGHRA and YSYEKL. The CDR3 loop reads CASSQESGGLYEQYF. For the CDR3, the DNA is TGCGCCAGCAGCCAAGAGTCAGGGGGTCTCTACGAGCAGTACTTC.

The V gene is TRBV7-2, the J gene TRBJ1-2, with D uncertain. Between the trimmed V and J ends, which lost 2 bases and 5 bases, there was a span of 12 bases. This CDR3 comprises 14 residues. The germline V gene encodes CDR1 SGHTA and CDR2 FQGNSA. CDR3 amino acids: CASSLSSLYYGYTF. The CDR3 nucleotides read TGTGCCAGCAGCTTATCCAGCCTCTATTATGGCTACACCTTC. The variable domain in full, with the rest retrieved from reference TRBV7-2 and TRBJ1-2, is GAGVSQSPSNKVTEKGKDVELRCDPISGHTALYWYRQSLGQGLEFLIYFQGNSAPDKSGLPSDRFSAERTGGSVSTLTIQRTQQEDSAVYLCASSLSSLYYGYTFGSGTRLTVV.

The genes are TRBV6-5 and TRBJ2-7, with D possibly being TRBD1 (5 bases). CDR1 and CDR2 (germline): MNHEY, SVGAGI. Between the trimmed V and J ends, which lost 4 bases and 2 bases, there was a span of 12 bases. CDR3 length: 14 residues. CDR3 DNA: TGTGCCAGCAGTTTCGACGACAGAACCTACGAGCAGTACTTC. Its translation is CASSFDDRTYEQYF.

This chain uses TRBV7-9 with TRBJ1-1; TRBD1 might be the D (5 bases). In germline, CDR1 is SEHNR, CDR2 FQNEAQ (reference sequence). This CDR3 region has 12 residues. V lost 1 base and J lost 6, with 6 bases in between. Written as DNA, the CDR3 is TGTGCCAGCAGCTTAGGGGGCCCTGAAGCTTTCTTT. Its translation: CASSLGGPEAFF.

This clone was counted only a few times. The V and J genes are TRBV27 and TRBJ2-5; no reliable D call. V shed 10 bases and J shed 4 bases, with 16 bases lying between them. Germline CDR1 is MNHEY and CDR2 is SMNVEV (reference sequence). CDR3 length: 13 amino acids. CDR3 in DNA: TGTGCCACCCGTCCGGTCCCCCGAGAGACCCAGTACTTC. It is translated as CATRPVPRETQYF.

J is TRBJ2-3 and V is TRBV19, with 7 bases fitting TRBD1. Germline V CDR1 and CDR2: LNHDA, SQIVND (reference sequence). The CDR3 runs 14 residues. Trimming at V came to 6 bases and at J to 3 bases, leaving 6 bases not matched to a gene. CDR3 loop: CASSHATGTDTQYF. CDR3 sequence (DNA): TGTGCCAGTAGCCACGCGACAGGGACAGATACGCAGTATTTT. The full variable domain, in which reference TRBV19 and TRBJ2-3 provide the parts outside the CDR3, is DGGITQSPKYLFRKEGQNVTLSCEQNLNHDAMYWYRQDPGQGLRLIYYSQIVNDFQKGDIAEGYSVSREKKESFPLTVTSAQKNPTAFYLCASSHATGTDTQYFGPGTRLTVL.

The table lists this clone with a count of one. The gene calls are TRBV18 and TRBJ1-1; weak D call: TRBD1 (5 bases). The CDR3 spans 15 residues. Trimming removed 6 bases from V and 1 base from J, with 15 bases in between. CDR1 KGHSH and CDR2 LQKENI come from the germline V gene. CDR3 loop: CASSPALGPNTEAFF. The CDR3 coding sequence is TGTGCCAGCTCCCCGGCTCTGGGGCCGAACACTGAAGCTTTCTTT.

The chain joins TRBV5-1 to TRBJ1-1; D may be TRBD1 (5 bases). This CDR3 is 12 amino acids long. Trimming took off 5 bases at V and 6 bases at J, with 11 bases between the two ends. From germline, CDR1 is SGHRS and CDR2 YFSETQ. The CDR3 region has the DNA TGCGCCAGCAGGAGTCAGGGCGCTGAAGCTTTCTTT. Residues: CASRSQGAEAFF. Based on the CDR3 plus reference TRBV5-1 and TRBJ1-1, the full variable domain is KAGVTQTPRYLIKTRGQQVTLSCSPISGHRSVSWYQQTPGQGLQFLFEYFSETQRNKGNFPGRFSGRQFSNSRSEMNVSTLELGDSALYLCASRSQGAEAFFGQGTRLTVV.

V and J are TRBV5-1 and TRBJ2-2; D is undetermined. The V gene lost 2 bases and the J gene lost 6 bases, with 11 bases spanning the gap. This CDR3 comprises 14 residues. Per germline, CDR1 SGHRS and CDR2 YFSETQ. The CDR3 coding sequence is TGCGCCAGCAGCTTTGGGTCAACGTCCGGGGAGCTGTTTTTT. Its protein product is CASSFGSTSGELFF.

This chain links TRBV5-1 with TRBJ1-2; possibly TRBD1 for D (5 bases). Germline CDR1 and CDR2: SGHRS and YFSETQ. The CDR3 spans 14 residues. The V end lost 0 bases, the J end lost 5 bases, and 11 bases lay between the germline ends. CDR3: CASSLGLTVYGYTF. In nucleotides, the CDR3 is TGCGCCAGCAGCTTGGGTTTGACAGTATATGGCTACACCTTC.

This clone was picked up a small number of times. The gene calls are TRBV4-2 and TRBJ1-2; no clear D. Looked up from germline, CDR1 is LGHNA and CDR2 is YNFKEQ. The CDR3 is made up of 12 amino acids. Trimming cost V 5 bases and J 8 bases, with 12 bases left between them. The CDR3 nucleotides are TGTGCCAGCAGCGTCGAGAACGGGGGCTACACCTTC. It specifies CASSVENGGYTF.

V and J are TRBV2 and TRBJ2-1; the D gene is possibly TRBD1 (5 bases). Germline CDR1 SNHLY, CDR2 FYNNEI. The V end was cut by 4 bases, the J end by 0 bases, with 13 bases between. The CDR3 totals 16 residues. This CDR3 is CASSAQQEPSYNEQFF. CDR3 coding DNA: TGTGCCAGCAGTGCTCAACAGGAGCCCTCCTACAATGAGCAGTTCTTC.

V and J are TRBV6-5 and TRBJ1-2; the D is unclear. Trimming shortened V by 1 base and J by 4 bases, and 13 bases separated the two germline ends. CDR1 is MNHEY and CDR2 is SVGAGI in the germline V gene. CDR3 length equals 15 residues. CDR3 bases: TGTGCCAGCAGTTACTTAGGCAGTCCCTCCTATGGCTACACCTTC. Translating gives CASSYLGSPSYGYTF.

The genes are TRBV5-6 and TRBJ2-4, with unresolved D. V dropped 2 bases and J dropped 5 bases, with 2 bases sitting between them. The CDR3 length is 11 residues. CDR1 and CDR2 from the germline V gene are SGHDT and YYEEEE. DNA for the CDR3: TGTGCCAGCAGCTTCGAAAACATTCAGTACTTC. The encoded protein is CASSFENIQYF.

The rearrangement joins TRBV25-1 to TRBJ2-5; 7 bases fit TRBD1. Matching the DNA end better, TRBJ2-7 makes the J call doubtful. The CDR3 length is 14 residues. CDR1 is MGHDK, CDR2 SYGVNS, per germline. Here the CDR3 DNA reads TGTGCCAGCAGTGGCCGGGACAGCTCCTACGAGCAGTACTTC. Its protein is CASSGRDSSYEQYF.

DNA of the CDR3: TGTGCCAGCTCACCACGGGCGACTGAATACGAGCAGTACTTC. This translates into CASSPRATEYEQYF. V and J are TRBV18 and TRBJ2-7; D call uncertain. V was pared by 1 base and J by 4 bases, with 11 bases between. The germline V gene encodes CDR1 KGHSH and CDR2 LQKENI. The CDR3 contains 14 residues. Full variable domain (rest looked up from reference TRBV18 and TRBJ2-7): NAGVMQNPRHLVRRRGQEARLRCSPMKGHSHVYWYRQLPEEGLKFMVYLQKENIIDESGMPKERFSAEFPKEGPSILRIQQVVRGDSAAYFCASSPRATEYEQYFGPGTRLTVT.

In this sample, this clone turned up a few times. The rearrangement links TRBV2 to TRBJ1-1, with D possibly being TRBD1 (5 bases). CDR1 SNHLY and CDR2 FYNNEI come from the germline V gene. V shed 5 bases and J shed 4 bases, with 14 bases lying between them. The CDR3 length is 14 residues. CDR3 in amino acids: CASSPGRGGTEAFF. CDR3 in DNA: TGTGCCAGCAGTCCGGGGAGGGGTGGCACTGAAGCTTTCTTT.

This chain uses TRBV10-3 with TRBJ1-5, with D unclear. The CDR3 runs 12 residues. Germline assignment: CDR1 ENHRY and CDR2 SYGVKD. V lost 7 bases and J 1 base, leaving 5 bases between the germline ends. This CDR3 reads CAIIWSNQPQHF. The CDR3, as DNA: TGTGCCATCATTTGGAGCAATCAGCCCCAGCATTTT.